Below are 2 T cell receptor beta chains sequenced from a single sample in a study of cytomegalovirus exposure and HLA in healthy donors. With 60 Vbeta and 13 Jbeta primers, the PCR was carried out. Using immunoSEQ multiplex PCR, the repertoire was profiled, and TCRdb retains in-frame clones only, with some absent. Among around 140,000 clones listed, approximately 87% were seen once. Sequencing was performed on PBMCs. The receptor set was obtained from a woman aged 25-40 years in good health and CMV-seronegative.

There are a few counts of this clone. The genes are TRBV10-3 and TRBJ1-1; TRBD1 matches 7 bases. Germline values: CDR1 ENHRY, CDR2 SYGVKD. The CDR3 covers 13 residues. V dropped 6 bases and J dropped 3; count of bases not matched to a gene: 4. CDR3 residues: CAISEDRDTEAFF. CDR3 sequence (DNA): TGTGCCATCAGCGAAGACAGGGACACTGAAGCTTTCTTT.

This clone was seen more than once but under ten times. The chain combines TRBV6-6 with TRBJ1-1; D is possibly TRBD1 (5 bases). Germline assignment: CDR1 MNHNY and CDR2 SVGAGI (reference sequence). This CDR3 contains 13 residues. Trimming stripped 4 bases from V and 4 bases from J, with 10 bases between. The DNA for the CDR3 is TGTGCCAGCAGTTGGGGGGGAAGCACTGAAGCTTTCTTT. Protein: CASSWGGSTEAFF.